A single sample is the source of the 20 T cell receptor beta chains below, sequenced in a study of T cells in Graves' hyperthyroidism and ophthalmopathy. What was amplified from RNA transcripts were TCR beta CDR3 regions. TCR CDR3 underwent first-round RT-PCR with the HTBI primer set. TCRdb redid the calling of the multiplex PCR reads with MiXCR, one entry per CDR3 protein. This repertoire shows 530,000 or so distinct CDR3 sequences, 46% found once; its top ten account for 7.5% to 8.5%. Sequenced: peripheral blood or thyroid tissue (not recorded which). Every receptor here comes from a woman in her late teens or twenties with Graves' hyperthyroidism.

This clonotype came up many times. The chain links TRBV3-1 to TRBJ1-1; 7 bases fit TRBD1. The J segment lost 8 bases and the V segment lost 1 base, leaving 1 base of the junction unmatched. Germline CDR1 reads LGHDT; CDR2 reads YNNKEL (reference sequence). CDR3 length: 12 amino acids. This CDR3 is CASSQGQGEAFF. CDR3 bases: TGTGCCAGCAGCCAAGGACAGGGCGAAGCTTTCTTT.

This clonotype was found many times. The gene calls are TRBV20-1 and TRBJ2-2, with 12 bases matching TRBD2. The CDR3 loop spans 15 amino acids. The germline V gene encodes CDR1 DFQATT and CDR2 SNEGSKA (reference sequence). V dropped 3 bases and J dropped 6; count of bases not matched to a gene: 5. The CDR3 DNA is TGCAGTGCTAGTGCTAGCGGGAGGGGGGCCGGGGAGCTGTTTTTT. Protein product: CSASASGRGAGELFF.

This clonotype was seen many times. The V call is TRBV19, the J call TRBJ2-2; 11 nucleotides align to TRBD2. CDR3 size: 18 residues. CDR1 is LNHDA and CDR2 is SQIVND in the germline V gene (reference sequence). V lost 7 bases to trimming and J lost 5 bases; unmatched junction nucleotides: 15. The CDR3 DNA follows: TGTGCCAGTACCTATGGTCTAGCGGGAGGATTAGGTACCGGGGAGCTGTTTTTT. Its protein is CASTYGLAGGLGTGELFF.

The chain employs TRBV7-2 and TRBJ2-1, with D possibly being TRBD2 (6 bases). CDR1 and CDR2 (germline): SGHTA, FQGNSA. This CDR3 has 16 residues. V was clipped by 5 bases and J by 4 bases, with 18 bases between them. CDR3 sequence: CASSLVLATGYNEQFF. The CDR3 nucleotides are TGTGCCAGCAGCCTCGTTCTAGCGACGGGGTACAATGAGCAGTTCTTC.

The chain links TRBV2 to TRBJ2-3, with TRBD2 matching 13 bases. The V gene's germline CDR1 is SNHLY and CDR2 FYNNEI. The CDR3 contains 14 residues. V lost 7 bases, J lost 6 bases, and 4 bases stayed unmatched. The CDR3 sequence is CASTRTSGSDTQYF. The CDR3 DNA follows: TGTGCCAGCACCCGGACTAGCGGGAGCGATACGCAGTATTTT.

The sample holds one count of this clonotype. The V and J genes are TRBV7-6 and TRBJ2-7; a possible D gene is TRBD1 (6 bases). The CDR3 spans 13 residues. Germline V gene lookup returns CDR1 SGHVS and CDR2 FNYEAQ. V gave up 4 bases and J gave up 2 bases, with 9 bases separating them. CDR3 in DNA: TGTGCCAGCAGCTCCTACAGGGCCTACGAGCAGTACTTC. Protein sequence: CASSSYRAYEQYF.

The chain couples TRBV27 to TRBJ2-5, with TRBD1 matching over 8 bases. There are 15 residues in the CDR3. The ends lost 5 bases at V and 5 bases at J; junction bases unmatched: 10. The V gene's germline CDR1 is MNHEY and CDR2 SMNVEV (reference sequence). The CDR3 region is CASSNRDRFPETQYF. The CDR3 DNA sequence: TGTGCCAGCAGTAACCGGGACAGGTTCCCCGAGACCCAGTACTTC.

This clonotype was seen at least ten times. V and J are TRBV6-1 and TRBJ1-4; D unclear. The CDR3 has 14 amino acids. V lost 0 bases to trimming and J lost 5 bases, with 7 bases between them. Per germline, CDR1 MNHNS and CDR2 SASEGT. The CDR3 spells CASSEAGRNEKLFF. CDR3 nucleotide sequence: TGTGCCAGCAGTGAAGCAGGCCGGAATGAAAAACTGTTTTTT.

There are many counts of this clonotype. The V call is TRBV29-1, the J call TRBJ2-5, with 8 bases fitting TRBD1. The CDR3 loop spans 13 amino acids. Germline assignment: CDR1 SQVTM and CDR2 ANQGSEA. Unmatched junction bases numbered 5, after V lost 8 bases and J lost 0 bases. The CDR3 region has the DNA TGCAGCATCCTGACAGGGGACCAAGAGACCCAGTACTTC. It specifies CSILTGDQETQYF. The variable domain in full, with the rest retrieved from reference TRBV29-1 and TRBJ2-5, is SAVISQKPSRDICQRGTSLTIQCQVDSQVTMMFWYRQQPGQSLTLIATANQGSEATYESGFVIDKFPISRPNLTFSTLTVSNMSPEDSSIYLCSILTGDQETQYFGPGTRLLVL.

In its sample, this clonotype was seen a few times. The V call is TRBV5-1, the J call TRBJ1-1, with unresolved D. There are 13 residues in the CDR3. Germline V gives CDR1 SGHRS, CDR2 YFSETQ. Trimming shortened V by 6 bases and J by 6 bases, and 15 bases separated the two germline ends. Written as DNA, the CDR3 is TGCGCCAGCACCCTCTTAATGGGCGCTGAAGCTTTCTTT. Its protein is CASTLLMGAEAFF.

As concerns this clonotype: Given a much more abundant clone one base away, this may be a read error. The chain carries TRBV10-3 and TRBJ1-1, with D possibly being TRBD1 (5 bases). The germline CDR1 and CDR2 sequences are ENHRY and SYGVKD. The CDR3 length is 15 residues. CDR3 sequence reads: CAINESGGMNTEAFF. CDR3 in DNA: TGTGCCATCAATGAGAGTGGGGGGATGAACACTGAAGCTTTCTTT.

The chain joins TRBV6-6 to TRBJ2-2; 10 bases are a match to TRBD2. V lost 10 bases, J lost 0 bases, and 8 bases stayed unmatched. This CDR3 has 16 residues. Germline V gene lookup returns CDR1 MNHNY and CDR2 SVGAGI (reference sequence). In DNA form, the CDR3 reads TGTGCCACCACCGGGACTAGCGCTGCGAACACCGGGGAGCTGTTTTTT. Its translation: CATTGTSAANTGELFF.

This clonotype was found a few times. J is TRBJ2-5 and V is TRBV20-1; D might be TRBD2 (6 bases). Trimming cost V 3 bases and J 1 base, with 9 bases left between them. The CDR3 is 13 amino acids. In germline, CDR1 is DFQATT, CDR2 SNEGSKA (reference sequence). CDR3 nucleotide sequence: TGCAGTGCTAGCCTTAGCGGCCAAGAGACCCAGTACTTC. Its translation is CSASLSGQETQYF.

This chain uses TRBV11-2 with TRBJ2-3; 10 nucleotides match TRBD2. Germline V CDR1 and CDR2: SGHAT, FQNNGV. V was pared by 3 bases and J by 9 bases, with 3 bases of the junction left unmatched. This CDR3 is built from 13 residues. The CDR3 spells CASSFVSGRTQYF. DNA for the CDR3: TGTGCCAGCAGCTTCGTTAGCGGGAGGACGCAGTATTTT.

This clonotype was counted at least ten times. The V and J genes are TRBV27 and TRBJ1-2; possible D gene TRBD1, 5 bases. V was clipped by 9 bases and J by 2 bases, with 13 bases between them. This CDR3 is 13 amino acids long. Looked up from germline, CDR1 is MNHEY and CDR2 is SMNVEV (reference sequence). CDR3 DNA: TGTGCCAGTGCGGGACGGCCCAACTATGGCTACACCTTC. Protein: CASAGRPNYGYTF.

This clonotype occurred a few times. V and J are TRBV11-3 and TRBJ2-5; D remains unclear. V was shortened by 5 bases and J by 5 bases, with 18 bases between the two germline ends. Germline V gives CDR1 SGHNT, CDR2 YENEEA. The CDR3 consists of 15 residues. The CDR3 nucleotides read TGTGCCAGCAGCATCACCCATGAACCGATGGAGACCCAGTACTTC. It yields the protein CASSITHEPMETQYF. Full variable domain (rest looked up from reference TRBV11-3 and TRBJ2-5): EAGVVQSPRYKIIEKKQPVAFWCNPISGHNTLYWYLQNLGQGPELLIRYENEEAVDDSQLPKDRFSAERLKGVDSTLKIQPAELGDSAVYLCASSITHEPMETQYFGPGTRLLVL.

This sequence joins TRBV7-3 and TRBJ2-7, with D possibly TRBD2 on 5 matching bases. The germline CDR1 and CDR2 sequences are SGHTA and FQGTGA. The CDR3 sequence is 15 residues long. The V and J ends lost 0 bases and 7 bases respectively, with 16 bases between them. The CDR3 DNA follows: TGTGCCAGCAGCTTAACCCTGTCGGGAAAGTATGAGCAGTACTTC. Its translation: CASSLTLSGKYEQYF.

The count of this clonotype is one. The CDR3 region is CASSWVATTGNTEAFF. The CDR3 DNA follows: TGTGCCAGCAGCTGGGTAGCTACGACAGGCAACACTGAAGCTTTCTTT. The gene calls are TRBV11-1 and TRBJ1-1; possible D gene TRBD1, 6 bases. The CDR3 length is 16 residues. Germline V gives CDR1 SGHAT, CDR2 FQDESV (reference sequence). V lost 4 bases and J lost 2, with 17 bases in between.

Only one count was recorded for this clonotype. The chain joins TRBV4-3 to TRBJ2-7, with 10 bases lining up with TRBD1. Germline values: CDR1 LGHNA, CDR2 YSLEER. The V gene end was trimmed by 2 bases and the J gene end by 3 bases; junction bases not matched to a gene: 7. The CDR3 consists of 16 residues. The CDR3 here is CASSQMGQGLSYEQYF. In nucleotides, the CDR3 is TGCGCCAGCAGCCAAATGGGACAGGGGTTGAGCTACGAGCAGTACTTC.

There are many counts of this clonotype. The V and J genes are TRBV10-3 and TRBJ1-5, with D hard to call. This CDR3 is built from 17 residues. Per germline, CDR1 ENHRY and CDR2 SYGVKD. V lost 2 bases, J lost 1 base, and 15 bases lay in between. The CDR3 here is CAISEASFRGSNQPQHF. The CDR3 DNA reads as TGTGCCATCAGTGAGGCATCTTTTCGAGGGAGCAATCAGCCCCAGCATTTT.